Listed here are 28 T cell receptor beta chains from one sample, sequenced in a study of T cells after yellow fever vaccination. Via MiXCR, TCRdb re-called the 5' RACE reads, giving one row per CDR3 protein. The sample has some 600,000 distinct CDR3 sequences; around a sixth are singletons. The source material was PBMCs, sampled around 5 days after the first yellow fever vaccination. All receptors derive from a man aged 18-30 years who received the YFV17D yellow fever vaccine.

The V and J genes are TRBV5-5 and TRBJ2-2, with D perhaps being TRBD1 or TRBD2 (5 bases each). The germline V gene has CDR1 SGHKS and CDR2 YYEKEE (reference sequence). The length of the CDR3 is 16 residues. V shed 2 bases and J shed 2 bases, with 13 bases lying between them. The CDR3 DNA is TGTGCCAGCAGCTTAAGTCCGGGACGTAACACCGGGGAGCTGTTTTTT. It yields the protein CASSLSPGRNTGELFF.

This clonotype was detected a few times. The rearrangement joins TRBV6-1 to TRBJ2-7; D gene unclear. V lost 5 bases and J lost 2, with 10 bases in between. CDR3 length: 13 residues. Germline CDR1 reads MNHNS; CDR2 reads SASEGT. CDR3: CASSPQHPYEQYF. The CDR3 bases are TGTGCCAGCAGTCCACAGCACCCCTACGAGCAGTACTTC.

This clonotype was found a few times. The chain has TRBV11-2 and TRBJ1-1; D ambiguous. The germline V and J ends were trimmed by 5 bases and 8 bases, with 6 bases remaining between them. Germline loops: CDR1 SGHAT, CDR2 FQNNGV. The CDR3 runs 10 residues. The CDR3 is CASSQLEAFF. The CDR3 DNA follows: TGTGCCAGCAGCCAGCTAGAAGCTTTCTTT.

V and J are TRBV3-1 and TRBJ1-2, with TRBD1 as a possible D gene (5 bases). V was trimmed by 0 bases and J by 4 bases, leaving 9 bases between them. The CDR3 is 14 amino acids. Germline values: CDR1 LGHDT, CDR2 YNNKEL (reference sequence). The CDR3: CASSQDWGSYGYTF. The CDR3, as DNA: TGTGCCAGCAGCCAAGATTGGGGGAGCTATGGCTACACCTTC.

The chain links TRBV2 to TRBJ2-5, with TRBD1 matching 7 bases. V was pared by 7 bases and J by 3 bases, with 5 bases of the junction left unmatched. Germline V gene lookup returns CDR1 SNHLY and CDR2 FYNNEI. The CDR3 is 13 amino acids. CDR3: CASTRDRKETQYF. The CDR3 region has the DNA TGTGCCAGCACTAGGGACAGAAAAGAGACCCAGTACTTC. The complete variable domain, with remaining parts taken from reference TRBV2 and TRBJ2-5, reads EPEVTQTPSHQVTQMGQEVILRCVPISNHLYFYWYRQILGQKVEFLVSFYNNEISEKSEIFDDQFSVERPDGSNFTLKIRSTKLEDSAMYFCASTRDRKETQYFGPGTRLLVL.

V usage is TRBV5-1 and J usage is TRBJ2-5; weak D call: TRBD1 (7 bases). Deletions cut 3 bases from V and 1 base from J, with 13 bases between. CDR1 is SGHRS and CDR2 is YFSETQ in the germline V gene. This CDR3 contains 15 residues. The CDR3 DNA follows: TGCGCCAGCAGCTCGGGGACAGCGGGCCAAGAGACCCAGTACTTC. It translates to CASSSGTAGQETQYF.

In its sample, this clonotype was seen many times. The chain employs TRBV5-4 and TRBJ2-7, with 8 bases matching TRBD1. The CDR3 loop spans 14 amino acids. The J segment lost 0 bases and the V segment lost 3 bases, leaving 2 bases of the junction unmatched. Germline CDR1 is SGHNT and CDR2 is YYREEE (reference sequence). Here the CDR3 DNA reads TGTGCCAGCAGCTCCGGACAGGGCTCCTACGAGCAGTACTTC. Translation gives CASSSGQGSYEQYF.

This clonotype appeared a few times. The rearrangement joins TRBV19 to TRBJ1-1; D perhaps matches TRBD1 (5 bases). The CDR3 covers 15 residues. V was pared by 7 bases and J by 0 bases, with 15 bases between. Germline V gene lookup returns CDR1 LNHDA and CDR2 SQIVND (reference sequence). This chain's CDR3 is CASKSQGTVNTEAFF. The DNA for the CDR3 is TGTGCCAGTAAATCCCAGGGTACTGTGAACACTGAAGCTTTCTTT.

This clonotype was seen more than once but under ten times. The rearrangement links TRBV5-1 to TRBJ2-7, with D perhaps given as TRBD1 or TRBD2 (5 bases each). The ends were cut back, 7 bases at V and 0 bases at J, with 14 bases in the middle. This CDR3 contains 14 residues. CDR1 is SGHRS and CDR2 is YFSETQ in the germline V gene. The CDR3 DNA is TGCGCCAGCCGCCTGGGACCGAGCTCCTACGAGCAGTACTTC. The encoded protein is CASRLGPSSYEQYF.

This clonotype has a handful of counts. This sequence joins TRBV11-1 and TRBJ2-3; D is perhaps TRBD1 or TRBD2 (5 bases each). The CDR3 covers 18 residues. CDR1 is SGHAT and CDR2 is FQDESV in the germline V gene (reference sequence). V dropped 5 bases and J dropped 2 bases, with 23 bases sitting between them. CDR3 sequence (DNA): TGTGCCAGCAGCCGAGGGGCGTACAATACCCCGGTCACAGATACGCAGTATTTT. Residues: CASSRGAYNTPVTDTQYF.

The gene calls are TRBV14 and TRBJ2-3; 10 positions match TRBD2. This CDR3 has 17 amino acids. V shed 2 bases and J 2 bases; nucleotides not matched to a gene: 7. Per germline, CDR1 SGHDN and CDR2 FVKESK. In DNA, the CDR3 is TGTGCCAGCAGCCAATTCGGACTAGCGGATATCACAGATACGCAGTATTTT. It translates to CASSQFGLADITDTQYF.

This clonotype was seen a few times. This rearrangement joins TRBV6-5 to TRBJ1-5; TRBD1 might be the D (6 bases). Trimming left V 7 bases short and J 10 bases short, with 23 bases between. The germline CDR1 and CDR2 sequences are MNHEY and SVGAGI. The CDR3 is made up of 15 amino acids. The CDR3 DNA is TGTGCCAGCAACTTTGGGGGCGGCAGCGGTCTTCCCCAGCATTTT. It is translated as CASNFGGGSGLPQHF.

The chain joins TRBV7-2 to TRBJ2-4; TRBD2 matches at 8 bases. The length of the CDR3 is 17 residues. The germline CDR1 and CDR2 sequences are SGHTA and FQGNSA. Losses at the gene ends were 4 bases for V and 7 bases for J; bases not matched to a gene: 15. The CDR3 region has the DNA TGTGCCAGCAGCTCCCGGCGAGCGGGGGCCCCCTTGAACATTCAGTACTTC. Encoded protein: CASSSRRAGAPLNIQYF. The full variable domain, with the rest looked up from reference TRBV7-2 and TRBJ2-4, is GAGVSQSPSNKVTEKGKDVELRCDPISGHTALYWYRQSLGQGLEFLIYFQGNSAPDKSGLPSDRFSAERTGGSVSTLTIQRTQQEDSAVYLCASSSRRAGAPLNIQYFGAGTRLSVL.

The chain uses TRBV11-1 and TRBJ2-1, with D unclear. Germline loops: CDR1 SGHAT, CDR2 FQDESV (reference sequence). The germline V and J ends were trimmed by 1 base and 7 bases, with 8 bases remaining between them. The CDR3 runs to 13 residues. CDR3 in DNA: TGTGCCAGCAGCTTAGTAGTACGGAATGAGCAGTTCTTC. Encoded protein: CASSLVVRNEQFF.

At least ten counts were recorded for this clonotype. The V call is TRBV5-1, the J call TRBJ2-1; D ambiguous. This CDR3 has 14 residues. V was pared by 3 bases and J by 5 bases, with 12 bases between. The germline gives CDR1 SGHRS, CDR2 YFSETQ. Written as DNA, the CDR3 is TGCGCCAGCAGCTACGGGTCCAGCGACAATGAGCAGTTCTTC. Amino acids: CASSYGSSDNEQFF.

The chain uses TRBV20-1 and TRBJ2-2; D unclear. V lost 3 bases, J lost 1 base, and 9 bases lay in between. The germline V gene has CDR1 DFQATT and CDR2 SNEGSKA (reference sequence). There are 14 residues in the CDR3. CDR3 nucleotides: TGCAGTGCTAGCAGGATGATGAACACCGGGGAGCTGTTTTTT. Translated: CSASRMMNTGELFF.

This clonotype has only a few counts. The chain uses TRBV5-1 and TRBJ2-1; 8 bases agree with TRBD2. This CDR3 region has 15 residues. Germline values: CDR1 SGHRS, CDR2 YFSETQ. The V and J ends lost 6 bases and 1 base, in that order; junction bases with no gene match: 6. CDR3 residues: CASIGGAGSYNEQFF. The CDR3 nucleotides are TGCGCCAGCATCGGGGGGGCCGGGTCCTACAATGAGCAGTTCTTC.

This clonotype was detected only a few times. This sequence joins TRBV19 and TRBJ2-2; D might be TRBD1 or TRBD2, each matching 5 bases. Germline CDR1 LNHDA, CDR2 SQIVND (reference sequence). CDR3 length: 15 residues. Trimming cost V 5 bases and J 6 bases, with 16 bases left between them. The CDR3 bases are TGTGCCAGTAGTTCCGGGGCCCTGAGATCCGGGGAGCTGTTTTTT. Protein product: CASSSGALRSGELFF.

The J gene is TRBJ1-2, the V gene TRBV6-2 or TRBV6-3, with D unresolved. V shed 10 bases and J shed 8 bases, with 26 bases lying between them. Germline V gene sequence: CDR1 MNHEY, CDR2 SVGEGT. The CDR3 is made up of 15 amino acids. The CDR3 coding sequence is TGTGCCATTACGGGTAGCAATGCGGGCTATCGCGGCTACACCTTC. It translates to CAITGSNAGYRGYTF.

This clonotype has just a few counts. V usage is TRBV7-8 and J usage is TRBJ2-5; D might be TRBD2 (5 bases). This CDR3 is 16 amino acids long. From germline, CDR1 is SGHVS and CDR2 FQNEAQ. The ends were cut back, 6 bases at V and 5 bases at J, with 22 bases in the middle. The CDR3 spells CASSLARLTIWETQYF. DNA for the CDR3: TGTGCCAGCAGTCTAGCTCGGCTCACGATTTGGGAGACCCAGTACTTC. The whole variable domain, remainder taken from reference TRBV7-8 and TRBJ2-5, is GAGVSQSPRYKVAKRGQDVALRCDPISGHVSLFWYQQALGQGPEFLTYFQNEAQLDKSGLPSDRFFAERPEGSVSTLKIQRTQQEDSAVYLCASSLARLTIWETQYFGPGTRLLVL.

The rearrangement uses TRBV12-3 or TRBV12-4 and TRBJ2-1, with D possibly being TRBD2 (6 bases). The CDR3 covers 13 residues. V shed 5 bases and J shed 6 bases, with 11 bases lying between them. The CDR3 loop is CASSPGTANEQFF. DNA for the CDR3: TGTGCCAGCAGTCCCGGGACTGCCAATGAGCAGTTCTTC.

In this sample, this clonotype turned up many times. J is TRBJ1-2 and V is TRBV30; no clear D gene. Germline values: CDR1 GTSNPN, CDR2 SVGIG (reference sequence). The CDR3 extends over 13 amino acids. V lost 0 bases to trimming and J lost 0 bases, with 5 bases between them. The CDR3 reads CAWSVEANYGYTF. The DNA of the CDR3 is TGTGCCTGGAGTGTGGAAGCTAACTATGGCTACACCTTC. The full variable domain, rest sourced from reference TRBV30 and TRBJ1-2, is SQTIHQWPATLVQPVGSPLSLECTVEGTSNPNLYWYRQAAGRGLQLLFYSVGIGQISSEVPQNLSASRPQDRQFILSSKKLLLSDSGFYLCAWSVEANYGYTFGSGTRLTVV.

This clonotype occurred a few times. This chain uses TRBV6-6 with TRBJ2-7, with D possibly TRBD1 on 6 matching bases. Germline V CDR1 and CDR2: MNHNY, SVGAGI (reference sequence). The CDR3 is 13 amino acids. V was trimmed by 10 bases and J by 4 bases, leaving 17 bases between them. CDR3 DNA sequence: TGTGCCACCGAACGGGACACCCCTTACGAGCAGTACTTC. Amino acids: CATERDTPYEQYF.

This sequence joins TRBV5-1 and TRBJ2-3; 9 bases match TRBD2. J was trimmed by 2 bases and V by 3 bases; bases with no gene match: 4. The CDR3 runs to 15 residues. Germline loops: CDR1 SGHRS, CDR2 YFSETQ. DNA for the CDR3: TGCGCCAGCAGCTCTAGCGGGGTTGCCACAGATACGCAGTATTTT. It yields the protein CASSSSGVATDTQYF.

The rearrangement uses TRBV7-8 and TRBJ2-7; a possible D gene is TRBD1 (5 bases). Germline assignment: CDR1 SGHVS and CDR2 FQNEAQ. The V gene lost 1 base and the J gene lost 2 bases, with 9 bases spanning the gap. The CDR3 is made up of 14 amino acids. Written as DNA, the CDR3 is TGTGCCAGCAGCTTAGACACAGGACCCTACGAGCAGTACGTC. It translates to CASSLDTGPYEQYV.

This clonotype came up a few times. The CDR3 spells CASSQDTSGGAEDTQYF. The CDR3 DNA is TGTGCCAGCAGCCAAGATACTAGCGGGGGGGCCGAAGATACGCAGTATTTT. The rearrangement uses TRBV4-2 and TRBJ2-3; 13 nucleotides match TRBD2. V dropped 0 bases and J dropped 5; count of bases not matched to a gene: 5. In germline, CDR1 is LGHNA, CDR2 YNFKEQ. The CDR3 contains 17 residues.

This clonotype has only a few counts. CDR3 nucleotides: TGTGCCAGCAGCAAAAGTGGCACTCAGACTAACTATGGCTACACCTTC. This gives the protein CASSKSGTQTNYGYTF. The chain carries TRBV3-1 and TRBJ1-2, with unresolved D. V was pared by 5 bases and J by 0 bases, with 16 bases between. Germline loops: CDR1 LGHDT, CDR2 YNNKEL (reference sequence). There are 16 residues in the CDR3.

V gene TRBV11-2 combines with J gene TRBJ1-5; 7 positions match TRBD1. In germline, CDR1 is SGHAT, CDR2 FQNNGV. There are 19 residues in the CDR3. With V trimmed by 5 bases and J by 0 bases, 16 bases remained unmatched. CDR3: CASSTSTGWWRYSNQPQHF. CDR3 DNA sequence: TGTGCCAGCAGCACTTCGACAGGGTGGTGGAGGTATAGCAATCAGCCCCAGCATTTT.